This T cell receptor beta chain was profiled in a study of T-cell memory formation after mild COVID-19. TCRdb redid the calling of the 5' RACE reads with MiXCR, one entry per CDR3 protein. The table has about 350,000 distinct CDR3 sequences, 25% to 30% seen once. Concerning this clonotype itself: Its antigen is not identified.

Broader study findings: Contracting clones, day 15 to 85, had balanced CD4/CD8, and later expanders favored CD4+.

The TCR comes from an adult woman who had mild COVID-19 (a few samples of this study predate the infection). Cell type and time point are not known. Sequenced input: PBMCs or a T cell subset sorted from them (not recorded which).

The CDR3 DNA sequence: TGTGCCAGCAGTCCCCACCTAGCGGGGGCCACAGATACGCAGTATTTT. Protein product: CASSPHLAGATDTQYF. This chain connects TRBV28 to TRBJ2-3; TRBD2 matches 10 bases. Per germline, CDR1 MDHEN and CDR2 SYDVKM. V trimming: 5 bases; J trimming: 2 bases; junction bases outside the gene matches: 7. This CDR3 is built from 16 residues.